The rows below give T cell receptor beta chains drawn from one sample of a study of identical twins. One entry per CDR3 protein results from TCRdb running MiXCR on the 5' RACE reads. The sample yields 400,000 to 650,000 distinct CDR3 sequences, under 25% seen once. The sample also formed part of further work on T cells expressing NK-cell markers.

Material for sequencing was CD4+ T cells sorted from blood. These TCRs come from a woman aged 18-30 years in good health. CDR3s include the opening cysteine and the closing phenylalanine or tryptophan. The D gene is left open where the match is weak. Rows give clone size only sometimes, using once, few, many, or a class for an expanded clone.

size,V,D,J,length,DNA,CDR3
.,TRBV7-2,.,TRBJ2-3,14,TGTGCCAGCAGCCCGTGGACAGCCACAGATACGCAGTATTTT,CASSPWTATDTQYF
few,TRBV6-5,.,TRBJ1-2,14,TGTGCCAGCAGTTACTCGGCAGGCAACTATGGCTACACCTTC,CASSYSAGNYGYTF
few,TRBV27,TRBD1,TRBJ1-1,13,TGTGCCAGTAGGGACAGGCTGGGCACTGAAGCTTTCTTT,CASRDRLGTEAFF
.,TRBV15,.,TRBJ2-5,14,TGTGCCACCAGCAGAGCAGGGTACCAAGAGACCCAGTACTTC,CATSRAGYQETQYF
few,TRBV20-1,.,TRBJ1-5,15,TGCAGTGCTAGGTATACCGGGACGGTAAATCAGCCCCAGCATTTT,CSARYTGTVNQPQHF
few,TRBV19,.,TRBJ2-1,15,TGTGCCAGTAACCCCCGATGGATGAATGACAATGAGCAGTTCTTC,CASNPRWMNDNEQFF
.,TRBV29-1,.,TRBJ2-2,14,TGCAGCGCCGTCGGACACCTAAACACCGGGGAGCTGTTTTTT,CSAVGHLNTGELFF
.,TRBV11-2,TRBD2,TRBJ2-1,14,TGTGCCAGCAGAAGTCCAGCGGGGTACAATGAGCAGTTCTTC,CASRSPAGYNEQFF
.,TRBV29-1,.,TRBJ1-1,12,TGCAGCCTGGACCCCTGGAACACTGAAGCTTTCTTT,CSLDPWNTEAFF
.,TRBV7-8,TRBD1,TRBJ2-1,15,TGTGCCAGCAGCTTAGGACAGGGGGCGCAAAGTGAGCAGTTCTTC,CASSLGQGAQSEQFF
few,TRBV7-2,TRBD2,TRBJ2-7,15,TGTGCCAGCAGCTTAGCCCCCGGGAGGCCCTACGAGCAGTACTTC,CASSLAPGRPYEQYF
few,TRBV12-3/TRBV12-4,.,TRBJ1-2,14,TGTGCCAGCACCCTGACAGGCCATTCCTATGGCTACACCTTC,CASTLTGHSYGYTF
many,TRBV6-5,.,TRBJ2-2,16,TGTGCCAGCAGTTCCACCCGGGCGACGAACACCGGGGAGCTGTTTTTT,CASSSTRATNTGELFF
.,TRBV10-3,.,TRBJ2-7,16,TGTGCCATCAGTGAGGGTACCCAGGGTAGGGGCTACGAGCAGTACTTC,CAISEGTQGRGYEQYF
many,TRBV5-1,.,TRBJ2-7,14,TGCGCCAGCAGCTTGCGGGACACACCCTACGAGCAGTACTTC,CASSLRDTPYEQYF
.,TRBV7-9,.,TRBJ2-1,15,TGTGCCAGCAGCCCCCGTAGCGCCAAGACCGATGAGCAGTTCTTC,CASSPRSAKTDEQFF
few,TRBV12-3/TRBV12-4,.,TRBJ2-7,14,TGTGCCAGCAGCCTCAACTCGGGGTCCTACGAGCAGTACTTC,CASSLNSGSYEQYF
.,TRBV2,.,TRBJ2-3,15,TGTGCCAGCAGTGTGCAGCAGCGGGGCACAGATACGCAGTATTTT,CASSVQQRGTDTQYF
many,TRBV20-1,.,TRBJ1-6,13,TGCAGCGTTCAAGGGGCTACTAATTCACCCCTCCACTTT,CSVQGATNSPLHF
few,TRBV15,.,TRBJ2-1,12,TGTGCCACCAGCAGGGGATTGGATGAGCAGTTCTTC,CATSRGLDEQFF
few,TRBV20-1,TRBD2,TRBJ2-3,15,TGCAGCTACGCTATGTTAGCGGGGAGCACAGATACGCAGTATTTT,CSYAMLAGSTDTQYF
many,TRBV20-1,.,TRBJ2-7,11,TGCAGTGCTGGTATAAACGGAGAGCAGTACTTC,CSAGINGEQYF
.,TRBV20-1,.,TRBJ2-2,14,TGCAGTGCGGAGACAAGACGAGCGGCCGGGGAGCTGTTTTTT,CSAETRRAAGELFF
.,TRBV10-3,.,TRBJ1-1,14,TGTGCCATCAGTGAGTGGAGCGGTGACACTGAAGCTTTCTTT,CAISEWSGDTEAFF
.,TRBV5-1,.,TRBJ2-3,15,TGCGCCAGCAGCTTGGGGGAACTGAAGGGGGATACGCAGTATTTT,CASSLGELKGDTQYF
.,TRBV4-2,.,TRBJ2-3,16,TGTGCCAGCAGCCAAGATTCACGGGCCGGGACAGATACGCAGTATTTT,CASSQDSRAGTDTQYF
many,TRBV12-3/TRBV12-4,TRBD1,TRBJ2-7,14,TGTGCCAGCAGTCATCGGGACAGGGGACTCGAGCAGTACTTC,CASSHRDRGLEQYF
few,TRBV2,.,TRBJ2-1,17,TGTGCCAGCAGCCATGCCTGGGGCGGAGCAAACAACAATGAGCAGTTCTTC,CASSHAWGGANNNEQFF
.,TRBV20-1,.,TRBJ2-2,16,TGCAGTGCCGCACCCTATGAGCGACTAAGCACCGGGGAGCTGTTTTTT,CSAAPYERLSTGELFF
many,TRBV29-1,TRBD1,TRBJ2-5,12,TGCAGCGTTCGTGTGACAGGGGAGACCCAGTACTTC,CSVRVTGETQYF
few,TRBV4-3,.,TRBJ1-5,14,TGCGCCAGCAGCCCCCGGGGCGGGGAAGGGCCCCAGCATTTT,CASSPRGGEGPQHF
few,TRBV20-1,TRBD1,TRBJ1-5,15,TGCAGTGCTAGCCAAGGGGGCTCATTGGATCAGCCCCAGCATTTT,CSASQGGSLDQPQHF
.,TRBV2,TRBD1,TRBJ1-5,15,TGTGCCAGCAGTGGGGACAGGGGGAGGAATCAGCCCCAGCATTTT,CASSGDRGRNQPQHF
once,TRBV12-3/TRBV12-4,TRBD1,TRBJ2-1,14,TGTGCCAGCAGTTTAGCGAACAGGGGGAATGAGCAGTTCTTC,CASSLANRGNEQFF
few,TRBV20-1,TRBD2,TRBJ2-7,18,TGCAGTGCTAGAAAGTGGGGACTAGCGGGAGCGACCTCCTACGAGCAGTACTTC,CSARKWGLAGATSYEQYF
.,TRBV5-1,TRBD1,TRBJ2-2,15,TGCGCCAGCAGCGGTACGGGACAGTTCACCGGGGAGCTGTTTTTT,CASSGTGQFTGELFF
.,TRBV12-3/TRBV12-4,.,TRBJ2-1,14,TGTGCCAGCAGTATCCGGGACCTCCACAATGAGCAGTTCTTC,CASSIRDLHNEQFF
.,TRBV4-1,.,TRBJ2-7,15,TGCGCCAGCAGCCAAGAAACCCCCTCCCCGTACGAGCAGTACTTC,CASSQETPSPYEQYF
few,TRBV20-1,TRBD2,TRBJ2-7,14,TGCAGTGCTAGAGGGGCTCCTAGCGGCTACGAGCAGTACTTC,CSARGAPSGYEQYF
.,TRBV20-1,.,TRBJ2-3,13,TGCAGTGCTAGTGTTCCTAGCACAGATACGCAGTATTTT,CSASVPSTDTQYF
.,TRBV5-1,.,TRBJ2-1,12,TGCGCCTGCGGGACTGTTTACAATGAGCAGTTCTTC,CACGTVYNEQFF
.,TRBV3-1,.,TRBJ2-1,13,TGTGCCAGCAGCCAAGATCTGCCTACCCCTCAGTTCTTC,CASSQDLPTPQFF
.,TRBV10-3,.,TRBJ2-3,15,TGTGCCATCAGTGAGTCATCGGCCAGCACAGATACGCAGTATTTT,CAISESSASTDTQYF
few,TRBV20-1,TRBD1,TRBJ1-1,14,TGCAGTGCTGGAAAGGGACAGTTCACGACTGAAGCTTTCTTT,CSAGKGQFTTEAFF
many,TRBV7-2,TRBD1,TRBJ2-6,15,TGTGCCAGCAGCTCGGGACAGTCTGGGGCCAACGTCCTGACTTTC,CASSSGQSGANVLTF
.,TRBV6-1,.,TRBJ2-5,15,TGTGCCAGCAGCCCTATGGACGGCCGCAAAGAGACCCAGTACTTC,CASSPMDGRKETQYF